These 14 T cell receptor beta chains came from one sample sequenced in a study of shared clonotypes between healthy human individuals. Clones were read by immunoSEQ multiplex PCR, and TCRdb kept only the in-frame ones, dropping some. The sample comprises hundreds of thousands of clones, around 78% of which are singletons, and 1.5% to 2% rests with the top ten. Specimen: memory CD4+ T cells sorted from blood. As to subset: CD45RA-negative fraction. Receptors originate from a woman aged 25 to 45 in good health.

The CDR3 reads CASSPSGSGTDTQYF. In nucleotides, the CDR3 is TGTGCCAGCAGTCCCAGCGGGAGCGGAACAGATACGCAGTATTTT. V usage is TRBV11-2 and J usage is TRBJ2-3; TRBD2 matches at 8 bases. The V gene's germline CDR1 is SGHAT and CDR2 FQNNGV. The V and J ends lost 6 bases and 3 bases, in that order; junction bases with no gene match: 8. CDR3 length: 15 amino acids.

The rearrangement joins TRBV2 to TRBJ2-2, with D hard to call. Per germline, CDR1 SNHLY and CDR2 FYNNEI. With 4 bases removed from V and 5 bases from J, the gap between germline ends came to 8 bases. The CDR3 length is 13 residues. The CDR3 bases are TGTGCCAGCAGTGGGCACCATACCGGGGAGCTGTTTTTT. Translating gives CASSGHHTGELFF. Filled out from reference TRBV2 and TRBJ2-2, the complete variable domain reads EPEVTQTPSHQVTQMGQEVILRCVPISNHLYFYWYRQILGQKVEFLVSFYNNEISEKSEIFDDQFSVERPDGSNFTLKIRSTKLEDSAMYFCASSGHHTGELFFGEGSRLTVL.

J is TRBJ2-5 and V is TRBV2; 12 bases are shared with TRBD2. This CDR3 contains 18 residues. Germline CDR1 and CDR2: SNHLY and FYNNEI. The V and J ends lost 4 bases and 4 bases, in that order; junction bases with no gene match: 13. The CDR3 protein is CASSGPRLAGGSRETQYF. The DNA of the CDR3 is TGTGCCAGCAGTGGGCCAAGGCTAGCGGGAGGGAGTCGAGAGACCCAGTACTTC. Using reference TRBV2 and TRBJ2-5 for the parts outside the CDR3, the full variable domain is EPEVTQTPSHQVTQMGQEVILRCVPISNHLYFYWYRQILGQKVEFLVSFYNNEISEKSEIFDDQFSVERPDGSNFTLKIRSTKLEDSAMYFCASSGPRLAGGSRETQYFGPGTRLLVL.

The chain is built from TRBV25-1 and TRBJ2-1; 11 positions match TRBD1. CDR3 length: 16 residues. The junction had 7 bases not matched to a gene; V was cut back by 4 bases and J by 5 bases. CDR1 is MGHDK, CDR2 SYGVNS, per germline. In DNA, the CDR3 is TGTGCCAGCAGTGGTGCCGGGACAGGGGGGGACAATGAGCAGTTCTTC. This translates into CASSGAGTGGDNEQFF.

This clone has more than one count but fewer than ten. The chain carries TRBV5-6 and TRBJ2-2, with no clear D. CDR3 length equals 16 residues. V lost 0 bases to trimming and J lost 0 bases, with 9 bases between them. The germline V gene encodes CDR1 SGHDT and CDR2 YYEEEE. CDR3 bases: TGTGCCAGCAGCTTGGGTCACACGGCGAACACCGGGGAGCTGTTTTTT. Translating gives CASSLGHTANTGELFF.

This clone was observed at least ten times. The genes are TRBV10-3 and TRBJ2-3; D remains unclear. CDR1 is ENHRY, CDR2 SYGVKD, per germline. V lost 10 bases and J 1 base, leaving 15 bases between the germline ends. The CDR3 totals 14 residues. The CDR3 protein is CATRLGDGTDTQYF. CDR3 DNA: TGTGCCACCAGGTTAGGAGATGGCACAGATACGCAGTATTTT.

V is TRBV18 and J is TRBJ2-3; possible D gene TRBD1, 6 bases. Trimming cost V 6 bases and J 3 bases, with 16 bases left between them. This CDR3 has 15 residues. Germline lookup yields CDR1 KGHSH and CDR2 LQKENI. CDR3 amino acids: CASSPSTGLTDTQYF. Here the CDR3 DNA reads TGTGCCAGCTCCCCGTCGACAGGATTAACAGATACGCAGTATTTT.

The CDR3 nucleotides are TGTGCCAGTAGTACCACAGGGTCAAATCAGCCCCAGCATTTT. It specifies CASSTTGSNQPQHF. The V gene is TRBV19, the J gene TRBJ1-5; a weak D match, TRBD1 (6 bases). The CDR3 covers 14 residues. Germline lookup yields CDR1 LNHDA and CDR2 SQIVND (reference sequence). Trimming took off 4 bases at V and 4 bases at J, with 11 bases between the two ends.

The rearrangement uses TRBV23-1 and TRBJ2-3, with D perhaps matching TRBD2 (6 bases). TRBV23-1 carries the ORF label, with uncertain function. CDR3 length equals 14 residues. Trimming shortened V by 6 bases and J by 4 bases, and 14 bases separated the two germline ends. The CDR3 nucleotides are TGCGCCAGCAGACCAAGCGGGTTAGCAGATACGCAGTATTTT. It yields the protein CASRPSGLADTQYF.

The chain combines TRBV7-9 with TRBJ1-5, with 9 bases identical to TRBD1. CDR1 is SEHNR, CDR2 FQNEAQ, per germline (reference sequence). The CDR3 contains 15 residues. After removal of 0 bases from V and 10 bases from J, the junction contained 7 bases not matched to a gene. CDR3: CASSLATGGNAPQHF. DNA for the CDR3: TGTGCCAGCAGCTTAGCGACAGGGGGGAATGCTCCCCAGCATTTT.

The chain links TRBV28 to TRBJ2-1; maybe TRBD2 (6 bases). CDR3 size: 14 residues. Germline values: CDR1 MDHEN, CDR2 SYDVKM. V gave up 3 bases and J gave up 12 bases, with 18 bases separating them. In DNA form, the CDR3 reads TGTGCCAGCAGTTTGGCGCGGGGCCAAAGCGGGCAGTTCTTC. Encoded protein: CASSLARGQSGQFF.

The chain links TRBV10-2 to TRBJ1-4; the D is unclear. Looked up from germline, CDR1 is WSHSY and CDR2 is SAAADI. The V and J ends lost 6 bases and 8 bases respectively, with 13 bases between them. CDR3 length: 13 residues. The CDR3 sequence: CASSDPLMEKLFF. The CDR3 bases are TGCGCCAGCAGCGACCCCCTGATGGAAAAACTGTTTTTT.

This clone was counted a single time. The junction and the germline gene differ at one end; a read error may be behind it. V usage is TRBV13 and J usage is TRBJ2-1, with 12 bases fitting TRBD1. Germline values: CDR1 PRHDT, CDR2 FYEKMQ (reference sequence). The CDR3 length is 16 residues. This chain's CDR3 is CVSSSPGQGAFNEQFF. Written as DNA, the CDR3 is TGTGTCAGCAGCTCTCCGGGACAGGGGGCTTTCAATGAGCAGTTCTTC.

The chain combines TRBV2 with TRBJ2-7; D is perhaps TRBD1 (6 bases). Germline CDR1 and CDR2: SNHLY and FYNNEI. CDR3 length: 14 amino acids. The V end was cut by 6 bases, the J end by 1 base, with 13 bases between. The CDR3 DNA is TGTGCCAGCAGCAGGTCAAGGGGGTCCTACGAGCAGTACTTC. Encoded protein: CASSRSRGSYEQYF.